The T cell receptor (beta chain) under discussion was sequenced for a study of T cells in Graves' hyperthyroidism and ophthalmopathy. Study-wide background: Any treatment followed the collection of peripheral blood at initial diagnosis.

Germline trimming cut 3 bases from V and 6 bases from J; bases unmatched to any gene: 7. CDR3 size: 15 residues. CDR1 and CDR2 from the germline V gene are SEHNR and FQNEAQ (reference sequence). RNA transcripts were the template for amplifying TCR beta CDR3 regions. With the HTBI primer set, the TCR CDR3 went through a first round of RT-PCR. Each CDR3 protein is one row after TCRdb ran MiXCR on the multiplex PCR reads. Of hundreds of thousands of distinct CDR3 sequences in the sample, over 35% were seen once. V usage is TRBV7-9 and J usage is TRBJ2-1; 8 bases line up with TRBD2. This sequence originates from a woman aged 40 to 50 with Graves' hyperthyroidism. The sequencing input was blood. The CDR3 DNA reads as TGTGCCAGCAGCTTCTGGCGGGAGGACTCCAATGAGCAGTTCTTC. It is translated as CASSFWREDSNEQFF.